This T cell receptor (beta chain) was retrieved from a study of monozygotic twins with inflammatory bowel disease. This CDR3 spans 16 amino acids. Germline CDR1 is SGHTA and CDR2 is FQGTGA. During cDNA synthesis, UMIs that each contained a 6-nucleotide sample barcode were added by means of template switching. TCRdb re-called the 5' RACE reads and gives one entry per CDR3 protein, without DNA. This sample's table reports about 160,000 distinct CDR3 sequences. The chain combines TRBV7-3 with TRBJ2-2; TCRdb calls TRBD2, which cannot be checked without DNA. The receptor comes from a human donor with ulcerative colitis or Crohn's disease, or a healthy co-twin of an affected twin (not recorded which). Sequencing was performed on blood. The CDR3 reads CASSSTGTSGTGELFF.